The 30 T cell receptor beta chains below all came from one sample that was sequenced in a study of blood T cell repertoires in COVID-19. Sequencing was performed with immunoSEQ multiplex PCR; in TCRdb, only in-frame clones are kept and a portion is missing. The table includes about 340,000 clones, approximately 92% detected once. Sequenced input: PBMCs or T cells enriched from blood (not recorded which). All receptors come from a woman aged 30 to 39 who had recovered from COVID-19.

V usage is TRBV30 and J usage is TRBJ2-1; tentative D call: TRBD1 (6 bases). The CDR3 contains 15 residues. Germline V gene data show CDR1 as GTSNPN and CDR2 as SVGIG (reference sequence). V lost 5 bases, J lost 0 bases, and 14 bases lay in between. DNA of the CDR3: TGTGCCTGGTCTGGGGGCCGCAGCTCCTACAATGAGCAGTTCTTC. It is translated as CAWSGGRSSYNEQFF. Using reference TRBV30 and TRBJ2-1 for the parts outside the CDR3, the full variable domain is SQTIHQWPATLVQPVGSPLSLECTVEGTSNPNLYWYRQAAGRGLQLLFYSVGIGQISSEVPQNLSASRPQDRQFILSSKKLLLSDSGFYLCAWSGGRSSYNEQFFGPGTRLTVL.

The rearrangement joins TRBV7-2 to TRBJ1-3; TRBD1 might be the D (6 bases). Germline V gives CDR1 SGHTA, CDR2 FQGNSA. The CDR3 runs 15 residues. Trimming took 3 bases from V and 8 from J, leaving 17 bases between them. CDR3 amino acids: CASSFGGAQGDTIYF. The CDR3, as DNA: TGTGCCAGCAGCTTCGGGGGGGCACAGGGTGACACCATATATTTT.

The V call is TRBV24-1, the J call TRBJ2-5; TRBD1 aligns across 8 bases. Germline V gene sequence: CDR1 KGHDR, CDR2 SFDVKD. The CDR3 has 15 residues. Germline trimming cut 9 bases from V and 1 base from J; bases unmatched to any gene: 9. This CDR3 reads CATGAGGAGQETQYF. Here the CDR3 DNA reads TGTGCCACCGGTGCAGGGGGCGCTGGCCAAGAGACCCAGTACTTC.

A single count supports this clone. This rearrangement joins TRBV5-1 to TRBJ1-1, with 9 bases lining up with TRBD1. With V trimmed by 3 bases and J by 2 bases, 5 bases remained unmatched. The CDR3 sequence is 15 residues long. In germline, CDR1 is SGHRS, CDR2 YFSETQ. DNA for the CDR3: TGCGCCAGCAGCTCGAATACAGGGGGCAACACTGAAGCTTTCTTT. This encodes CASSSNTGGNTEAFF. Full variable domain (outside the CDR3, taken from reference TRBV5-1 and TRBJ1-1): KAGVTQTPRYLIKTRGQQVTLSCSPISGHRSVSWYQQTPGQGLQFLFEYFSETQRNKGNFPGRFSGRQFSNSRSEMNVSTLELGDSALYLCASSSNTGGNTEAFFGQGTRLTVV.

The count of this clone is one. This chain joins TRBV6-2 or TRBV6-3 and TRBJ2-6, with 9 bases lining up with TRBD1. The CDR3 covers 19 residues. V was clipped by 6 bases and J by 1 base; unmatched bases: 13. CDR1 is MNHEY and CDR2 is SVGEGT in the germline V gene. In DNA form, the CDR3 reads TGTGCCAGCAGCCATACCTACAGGGGGCGTTTGTCTGGGGCCAACGTCCTGACTTTC. It specifies CASSHTYRGRLSGANVLTF.

This clone was seen only once. This sequence joins TRBV5-1 and TRBJ2-7; 12 nucleotides align to TRBD1. The CDR3 covers 15 residues. J lost 4 bases, V lost 0 bases, and 2 bases had no gene match. CDR1 SGHRS and CDR2 YFSETQ come from the germline V gene. The CDR3 region has the DNA TGCGCCAGCAGCTTGGGGGGACAGGGGGCTTACGAGCAGTACTTC. Its translation is CASSLGGQGAYEQYF. The entire variable domain, with the rest obtained from reference TRBV5-1 and TRBJ2-7, is as follows: KAGVTQTPRYLIKTRGQQVTLSCSPISGHRSVSWYQQTPGQGLQFLFEYFSETQRNKGNFPGRFSGRQFSNSRSEMNVSTLELGDSALYLCASSLGGQGAYEQYFGPGTRLTVT.

The chain couples TRBV5-1 to TRBJ2-7; TRBD1 aligns across 11 bases. This CDR3 contains 13 residues. Looked up from germline, CDR1 is SGHRS and CDR2 is YFSETQ. V trimming: 5 bases; J trimming: 2 bases; junction bases outside the gene matches: 0. The CDR3 reads CASRGQGAYEQYF. The CDR3 bases are TGCGCCAGCAGGGGACAGGGGGCCTACGAGCAGTACTTC.

The genes are TRBV12-3 or TRBV12-4 and TRBJ1-2; 7 nucleotides match TRBD1. J lost 5 bases, V lost 6 bases, and 3 bases had no gene match. The CDR3 has 12 amino acids. DNA for the CDR3: TGTGCCAGCAGGGGGACAGAGTATGGCTACACCTTC. Translating it yields CASRGTEYGYTF.

J is TRBJ2-7 and V is TRBV4-2; 7 bases agree with TRBD1. The CDR3 length is 17 residues. CDR1 and CDR2 from the germline V gene are LGHNA and YNFKEQ. After removal of 0 bases from V and 0 bases from J, the junction contained 8 bases not matched to a gene. CDR3 region: CASSQDSGGHSSYEQYF. CDR3 nucleotides: TGTGCCAGCAGCCAAGATTCAGGGGGACATTCCTCCTACGAGCAGTACTTC.

The V gene is TRBV27, the J gene TRBJ2-7; TRBD1 might be the D (5 bases). Germline CDR1 MNHEY, CDR2 SMNVEV (reference sequence). CDR3 size: 13 residues. Trimming took off 8 bases at V and 4 bases at J, with 15 bases between the two ends. The CDR3 nucleotides are TGTGCCAGCGCAATAGGGGCGCGTTACGAGCAGTACTTC. This sequence encodes CASAIGARYEQYF.

V and J are TRBV7-2 and TRBJ2-1; D may be TRBD2 (6 bases). With 5 bases removed from V and 1 base from J, the gap between germline ends came to 12 bases. Germline CDR1 and CDR2: SGHTA and FQGNSA. The CDR3 runs to 15 residues. The DNA for the CDR3 is TGTGCCAGCAGCCCAAGCGGGCAATCCTACAATGAGCAGTTCTTC. Its translation: CASSPSGQSYNEQFF.

The chain couples TRBV11-3 to TRBJ2-2; no clear D. Trimming pared 2 bases from V and 0 bases from J, leaving 10 bases between. The CDR3 is 16 residues long. Germline lookup yields CDR1 SGHNT and CDR2 YENEEA. CDR3 residues: CASSLKAPPNTGELFF. In DNA, the CDR3 is TGTGCCAGCAGCTTAAAAGCACCCCCGAACACCGGGGAGCTGTTTTTT.

Here the CDR3 reads CASQDGEYTDTQYF. The CDR3 nucleotides read TGTGCCAGCCAAGACGGGGAATACACAGATACGCAGTATTTT. V usage is TRBV28 and J usage is TRBJ2-3; a possible D gene is TRBD2 (5 bases). Germline V gives CDR1 MDHEN, CDR2 SYDVKM. The V gene lost 8 bases and the J gene lost 2 bases, with 14 bases spanning the gap. The CDR3 runs to 14 residues.

The V and J genes are TRBV11-1 and TRBJ2-3; 7 bases are shared with TRBD1. Per germline, CDR1 SGHAT and CDR2 FQDESV (reference sequence). The CDR3 totals 16 residues. V lost 5 bases and J lost 0; bases outside the gene matches: 8. CDR3 protein: CASSLRQGRSTDTQYF. Here the CDR3 DNA reads TGTGCCAGCAGCCTAAGACAGGGACGGAGCACAGATACGCAGTATTTT.

The chain couples TRBV19 to TRBJ2-1; TRBD2 agrees at 11 bases. The CDR3 is 14 amino acids. Germline V gene lookup returns CDR1 LNHDA and CDR2 SQIVND (reference sequence). J was trimmed by 6 bases and V by 5 bases; bases with no gene match: 3. The CDR3 bases are TGTGCCAGTAGTCTACTAGCGGGAGTCAATGAGCAGTTCTTC. This encodes CASSLLAGVNEQFF.

The chain links TRBV18 to TRBJ1-3, with 8 positions matching TRBD1. The junction had 3 bases not matched to a gene; V was cut back by 2 bases and J by 3 bases. Germline V gene lookup returns CDR1 KGHSH and CDR2 LQKENI. The CDR3 runs to 15 residues. The CDR3 sequence: CASSPDRGGGNTIYF. CDR3 DNA: TGTGCCAGCTCACCAGACAGGGGCGGTGGAAACACCATATATTTT.

V is TRBV5-6 and J is TRBJ2-7; D call uncertain. This CDR3 spans 11 amino acids. Germline lookup yields CDR1 SGHDT and CDR2 YYEEEE. The V end lost 4 bases, the J end lost 7 bases, and 9 bases lay between the germline ends. CDR3 bases: TGTGCCAGCAGCCGCACTTTGGAGCAGTACTTC. Its translation: CASSRTLEQYF.

The J gene is TRBJ2-7, the V gene TRBV21-1; no check of the table's D call, TRBD2, against the DNA was made. TRBV21-1 is noted as a pseudogene. The CDR3 covers 16 residues. The DNA of the CDR3 is TGTGCCAGCAGCAAAGTTGGGACTAGCGGGAGGATCGAGCAGTACTTC. Translating gives CASSKVGTSGRIEQYF.

This clone was seen once. This chain joins TRBV6-5 and TRBJ1-1; weak D call: TRBD1 (5 bases). Trimming took 6 bases from V and 1 from J, leaving 9 bases between them. The V gene's germline CDR1 is MNHEY and CDR2 SVGAGI. The CDR3 has 13 residues. The CDR3 is CASRDIENTEAFF. The CDR3, as DNA: TGTGCCAGCAGGGACATAGAGAACACTGAAGCTTTCTTT.

The chain carries TRBV24-1 and TRBJ2-3, with TRBD2 identical over 14 bases. V was clipped by 4 bases and J by 6 bases; unmatched bases: 2. Germline-derived CDR1 and CDR2 are KGHDR and SFDVKD. The CDR3 is 15 residues long. The CDR3 region is CATSEGTSGSDTQYF. Written as DNA, the CDR3 is TGTGCCACCAGTGAAGGGACTAGCGGGAGCGATACGCAGTATTTT.

This chain joins TRBV19 and TRBJ2-3; TRBD2 might be the D (6 bases). Trimming left V 0 bases short and J 6 bases short, with 19 bases between. Germline V gene sequence: CDR1 LNHDA, CDR2 SQIVND (reference sequence). The CDR3 spans 17 residues. The CDR3: CASSIDVAATFGDTQYF. CDR3 in DNA: TGTGCCAGTAGTATAGATGTAGCGGCCACATTTGGGGATACGCAGTATTTT.

This chain links TRBV19 with TRBJ2-7; 7 bases match TRBD2. Germline CDR1 is LNHDA and CDR2 is SQIVND (reference sequence). This CDR3 contains 15 residues. The V and J ends lost 3 bases and 3 bases, in that order; junction bases with no gene match: 8. The CDR3 region has the DNA TGTGCCAGTAGTATTAATCAGGGACTACTCTACGAGCAGTACTTC. Translation: CASSINQGLLYEQYF.

The chain combines TRBV28 with TRBJ2-2, with D possibly TRBD2 on 6 matching bases. V lost 6 bases, J lost 3 bases, and 17 bases lay in between. The CDR3 extends over 16 amino acids. In germline, CDR1 is MDHEN, CDR2 SYDVKM. In DNA, the CDR3 is TGTGCCAGCAGGTTTGGACTCCGGGGGTACACCGGGGAGCTGTTTTTT. Its protein is CASRFGLRGYTGELFF.

The rearrangement links TRBV28 to TRBJ2-1; D might be TRBD2 (6 bases). Trimming removed 4 bases at V and 0 bases at J, with 13 bases between. The CDR3 consists of 16 residues. Looked up from germline, CDR1 is MDHEN and CDR2 is SYDVKM. CDR3 in DNA: TGTGCCAGCAGTTCCAATGGGGGAGGCTCCTACAATGAGCAGTTCTTC. This sequence encodes CASSSNGGGSYNEQFF.

The chain uses TRBV5-4 and TRBJ1-6, with D perhaps TRBD1 (6 bases). The V end was cut by 4 bases, the J end by 7 bases, with 15 bases between. CDR1 and CDR2 from the germline V gene are SGHNT and YYREEE (reference sequence). CDR3 length: 15 amino acids. The CDR3 protein is CASSGRGGLNSPLHF. The CDR3 DNA reads as TGTGCCAGCAGCGGTAGGGGGGGTTTAAATTCACCCCTCCACTTT. The full variable domain, its missing parts supplied by reference TRBV5-4 and TRBJ1-6, is ETGVTQSPTHLIKTRGQQVTLRCSSQSGHNTVSWYQQALGQGPQFIFQYYREEENGRGNFPPRFSGLQFPNYSSELNVNALELDDSALYLCASSGRGGLNSPLHFGNGTRLTVT.

This sequence joins TRBV7-6 and TRBJ1-3, with 7 bases identical to TRBD1. Per the germline V gene, CDR1 is SGHVS and CDR2 is FNYEAQ. V shed 5 bases, J shed 3 bases, and the junction held 7 bases outside the gene matches. The CDR3 sequence is 15 residues long. The CDR3 region has the DNA TGTGCCAGCAGCCCAAGACAGGGCGGTGGAAACACCATATATTTT. The encoded protein is CASSPRQGGGNTIYF.

The genes are TRBV9 and TRBJ2-3; possibly TRBD2 for D (5 bases). Germline CDR1 and CDR2: SGDLS and YYNGEE. Trimming removed 0 bases at V and 4 bases at J, with 12 bases between. The CDR3 loop spans 15 amino acids. CDR3 nucleotide sequence: TGTGCCAGCAGCGTAGCTCTAGCTTTTCCAGATACGCAGTATTTT. As protein: CASSVALAFPDTQYF.

The V and J genes are TRBV14 and TRBJ2-3; TRBD1 is a possible D gene (5 bases). Per germline, CDR1 SGHDN and CDR2 FVKESK. V was shortened by 3 bases and J by 5 bases, with 12 bases between the two germline ends. The CDR3 totals 14 residues. In DNA, the CDR3 is TGTGCCAGCAGCCATGAGGCTAGGGGAGATACGCAGTATTTT. Encoded protein: CASSHEARGDTQYF.

The chain joins TRBV27 to TRBJ1-4, with TRBD1 matching 9 bases. CDR3 size: 14 residues. V was pared by 5 bases and J by 5 bases, with 3 bases of the junction left unmatched. CDR1 and CDR2 from the germline V gene are MNHEY and SMNVEV (reference sequence). CDR3 amino acids: CASSLGTGNEKLFF. The CDR3 DNA reads TGTGCCAGCAGTCTCGGGACAGGGAATGAAAAACTGTTTTTT. The whole variable domain, remainder taken from reference TRBV27 and TRBJ1-4, is EAQVTQNPRYLITVTGKKLTVTCSQNMNHEYMSWYRQDPGLGLRQIYYSMNVEVTDKGDVPEGYKVSRKEKRNFPLILESPSPNQTSLYFCASSLGTGNEKLFFGSGTQLSVL.

The V gene is TRBV11-3, the J gene TRBJ2-1; D gene uncertain. With 5 bases removed from V and 7 bases from J, the gap between germline ends came to 9 bases. CDR3 length: 12 residues. Looked up from germline, CDR1 is SGHNT and CDR2 is YENEEA. The CDR3 sequence is CASSLTANEQFF. The CDR3 nucleotides read TGTGCCAGCAGCCTTACAGCTAATGAGCAGTTCTTC. The variable domain in full, completed from reference TRBV11-3 and TRBJ2-1, reads EAGVVQSPRYKIIEKKQPVAFWCNPISGHNTLYWYLQNLGQGPELLIRYENEEAVDDSQLPKDRFSAERLKGVDSTLKIQPAELGDSAVYLCASSLTANEQFFGPGTRLTVL.